This section outlines one TCR beta chain sequence together with its context. Original processing notes: The authors estimated nucleated cell counts from reference gene primer amplification. The protocol was immunoSEQ multiplex PCR, while the TCRdb copy is restricted to in-frame clones and leaves out a portion. The V and J calls and the clone size are those of that table, but D and trimming were determined from the DNA. The sample lists 85,000 to 120,000 clones; roughly 80% were seen once. These data originate in a study of blood T cell repertoires in COVID-19. Study-level information: The United States, Italy and Spain were the sources of the acute and convalescent COVID-19 samples. T cells, B-cell-depleted T cells, or PBMCs provided the cDNA or gDNA that served as material.

CDR1 and CDR2 from the germline V gene are KGHSH and LQKENI. The CDR3 runs 15 residues. V trimming: 5 bases; J trimming: 1 base; junction bases outside the gene matches: 2. The sequence came from a human donor in a cohort sampled during active COVID-19. This chain connects TRBV18 to TRBJ2-3; 11 bases are shared with TRBD2. Sequencing was performed on peripheral blood. CDR3 in DNA: TGTGCCAGCTCAACGACTAGCGGGGGCACAGATACGCAGTATTTT. Translation: CASSTTSGGTDTQYF.